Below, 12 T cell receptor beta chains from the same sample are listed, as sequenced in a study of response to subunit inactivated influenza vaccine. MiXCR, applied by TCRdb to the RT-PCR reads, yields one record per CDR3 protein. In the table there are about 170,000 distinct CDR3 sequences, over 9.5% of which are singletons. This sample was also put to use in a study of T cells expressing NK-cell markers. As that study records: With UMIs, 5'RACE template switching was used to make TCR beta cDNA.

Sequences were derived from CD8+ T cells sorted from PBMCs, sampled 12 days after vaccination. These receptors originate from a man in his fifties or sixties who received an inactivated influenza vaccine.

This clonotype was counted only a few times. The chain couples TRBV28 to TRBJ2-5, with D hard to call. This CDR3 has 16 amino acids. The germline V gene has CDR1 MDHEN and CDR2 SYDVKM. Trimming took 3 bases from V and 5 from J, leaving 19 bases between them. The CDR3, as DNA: TGTGCCAGCAGTTTTCGTGCGGCAATTTCGGGCGAGACCCAGTACTTC. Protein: CASSFRAAISGETQYF.

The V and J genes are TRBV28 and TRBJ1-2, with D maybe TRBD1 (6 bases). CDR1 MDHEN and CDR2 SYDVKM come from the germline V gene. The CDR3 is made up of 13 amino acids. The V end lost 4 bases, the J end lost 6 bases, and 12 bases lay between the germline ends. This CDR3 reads CASSSPGENGYTF. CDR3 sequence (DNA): TGTGCCAGCAGTTCCCCAGGGGAAAATGGCTACACCTTC.

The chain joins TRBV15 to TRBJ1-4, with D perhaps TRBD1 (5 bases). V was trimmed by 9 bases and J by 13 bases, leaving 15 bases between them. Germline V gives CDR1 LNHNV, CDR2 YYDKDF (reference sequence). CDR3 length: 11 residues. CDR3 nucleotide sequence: TGTGCCACAAAGCAGGGTTTGTCACTGTTTTTT. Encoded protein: CATKQGLSLFF.

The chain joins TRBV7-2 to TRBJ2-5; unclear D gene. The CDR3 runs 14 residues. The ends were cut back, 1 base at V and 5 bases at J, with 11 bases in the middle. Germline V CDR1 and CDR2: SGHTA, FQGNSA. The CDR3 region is CASSLGPLLETQYF. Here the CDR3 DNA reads TGTGCCAGCAGCTTAGGGCCCTTGTTGGAGACCCAGTACTTC.

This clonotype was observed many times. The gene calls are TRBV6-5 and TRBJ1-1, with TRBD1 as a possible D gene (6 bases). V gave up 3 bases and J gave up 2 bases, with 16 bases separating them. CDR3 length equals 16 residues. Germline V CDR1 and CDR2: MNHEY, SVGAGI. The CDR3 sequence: CASSYYPGHSNTEAFF. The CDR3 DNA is TGTGCCAGCAGTTATTATCCGGGACACTCAAACACTGAAGCTTTCTTT.

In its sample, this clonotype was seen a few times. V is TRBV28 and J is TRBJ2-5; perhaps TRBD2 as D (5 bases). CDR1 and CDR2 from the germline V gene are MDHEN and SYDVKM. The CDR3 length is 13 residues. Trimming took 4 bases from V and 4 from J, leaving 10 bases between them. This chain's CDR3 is CASSSEVTETQYF. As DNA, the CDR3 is TGTGCCAGCAGTTCGGAGGTAACAGAGACCCAGTACTTC. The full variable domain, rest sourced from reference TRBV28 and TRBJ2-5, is DVKVTQSSRYLVKRTGEKVFLECVQDMDHENMFWYRQDPGLGLRLIYFSYDVKMKEKGDIPEGYSVSREKKERFSLILESASTNQTSMYLCASSSEVTETQYFGPGTRLLVL.

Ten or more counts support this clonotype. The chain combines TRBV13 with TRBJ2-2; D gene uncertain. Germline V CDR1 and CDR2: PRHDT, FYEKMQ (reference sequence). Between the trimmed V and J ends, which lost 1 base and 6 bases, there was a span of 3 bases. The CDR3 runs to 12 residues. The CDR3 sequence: CASSLEAGELFF. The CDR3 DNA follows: TGTGCCAGCAGCTTAGAAGCCGGGGAGCTGTTTTTT.

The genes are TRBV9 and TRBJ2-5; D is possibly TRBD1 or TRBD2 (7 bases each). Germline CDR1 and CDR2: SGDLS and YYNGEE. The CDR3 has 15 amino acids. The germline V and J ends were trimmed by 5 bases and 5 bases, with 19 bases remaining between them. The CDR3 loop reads CASSATGTAGETQYF. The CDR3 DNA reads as TGTGCCAGCAGTGCGACCGGGACAGCGGGGGAGACCCAGTACTTC. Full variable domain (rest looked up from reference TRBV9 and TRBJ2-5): DSGVTQTPKHLITATGQRVTLRCSPRSGDLSVYWYQQSLDQGLQFLIQYYNGEERAKGNILERFSAQQFPDLHSELNLSSLELGDSALYFCASSATGTAGETQYFGPGTRLLVL.

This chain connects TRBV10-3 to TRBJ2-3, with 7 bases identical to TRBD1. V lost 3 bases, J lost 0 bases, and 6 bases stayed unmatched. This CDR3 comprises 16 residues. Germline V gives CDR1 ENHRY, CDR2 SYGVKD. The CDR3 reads CAISDSEGASTDTQYF. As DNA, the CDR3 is TGTGCCATCAGTGATAGTGAGGGGGCAAGCACAGATACGCAGTATTTT.

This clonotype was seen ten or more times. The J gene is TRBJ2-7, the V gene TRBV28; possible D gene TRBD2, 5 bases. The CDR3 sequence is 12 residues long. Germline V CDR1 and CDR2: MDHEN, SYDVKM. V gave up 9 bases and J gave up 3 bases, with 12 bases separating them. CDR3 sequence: CASSGYFYEQYF. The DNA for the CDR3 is TGTGCCAGTTCGGGGTACTTCTACGAGCAGTACTTC. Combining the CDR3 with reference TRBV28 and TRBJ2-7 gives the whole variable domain DVKVTQSSRYLVKRTGEKVFLECVQDMDHENMFWYRQDPGLGLRLIYFSYDVKMKEKGDIPEGYSVSREKKERFSLILESASTNQTSMYLCASSGYFYEQYFGPGTRLTVT.

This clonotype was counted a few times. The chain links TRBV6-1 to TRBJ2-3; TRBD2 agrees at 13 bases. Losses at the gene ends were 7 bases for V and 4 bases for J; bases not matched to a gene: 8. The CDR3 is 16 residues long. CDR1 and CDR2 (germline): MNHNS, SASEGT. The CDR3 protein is CASTRTSGRPPDTQYF. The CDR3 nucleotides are TGTGCCAGCACACGGACTAGCGGGAGACCGCCAGATACGCAGTATTTT.

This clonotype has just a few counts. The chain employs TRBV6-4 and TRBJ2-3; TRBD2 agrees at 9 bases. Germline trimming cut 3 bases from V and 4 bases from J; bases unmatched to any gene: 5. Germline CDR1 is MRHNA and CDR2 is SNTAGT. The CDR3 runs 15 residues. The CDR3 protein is CASSEGIAGADTQYF. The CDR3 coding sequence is TGTGCCAGCAGTGAAGGAATAGCGGGAGCAGATACGCAGTATTTT.